These 27 T cell receptor beta chains came from one sample sequenced in a study of T cells in women clearing cervical HPV infection. The assay was immunoSEQ multiplex PCR, and TCRdb's table has in-frame clones only and misses some. The sample data list approximately 44,000 clones. Sequencing was done on a sample of blood buffy coat. The receptors come from a woman between 18 and 70 years old with a cervical HPV16 infection that either progressed to CIN3+ or cleared (not recorded which).

On this clone itself: The read is 3 residues too short to cover the CDR3 end, so that end is filled in from the germline J gene. The gene calls are TRBV5-1 and TRBJ2-3; TRBD1 aligns across 9 bases. With 4 bases clipped from V and 4 bases from J, the junction kept 1 base outside the gene matches. This CDR3 is 13 amino acids long. Germline CDR1 is SGHRS and CDR2 is YFSETQ. The CDR3 is CASSRQGADTQYF. Partial CDR3 DNA: TGCGCCAGCAGCCGACAGGGGGCAGATACG.

Note on this clone: The read is 3 residues too short to cover the CDR3 end, so that end is filled in from the germline J gene. The rearrangement joins TRBV7-3 to TRBJ2-3, with 9 bases that match TRBD2. Germline CDR1 SGHTA, CDR2 FQGTGA. This CDR3 contains 15 residues. V lost 4 bases and J lost 0; bases outside the gene matches: 2. CDR3: CASSSLAGSTDTQYF. The covered CDR3 bases are TGTGCCAGCAGCTCCCTAGCGGGGAGCACAGATACG.

As to this clone: Read sequence stops 3 residues before the CDR3 end, and the germline J gene provides the missing end. This rearrangement joins TRBV6-2 or TRBV6-3 to TRBJ2-3, with D possibly TRBD2 on 5 matching bases. The CDR3 covers 12 residues. CDR1 is MNHEY, CDR2 SVGEGT, per germline. Incomplete CDR3 DNA: TGTGCCAGCAGCCCAGGAGGAGAGACG. It is translated as CASSPGGET. The full CDR3 is CASSPGGETQYF.

Concerning this clone: The CDR3 goes on 3 residues after the read ends, and that part is filled in from the germline J gene. The chain links TRBV7-8 to TRBJ2-7; D is perhaps TRBD2 (6 bases). The CDR3 runs to 17 residues. Germline values: CDR1 SGHVS, CDR2 FQNEAQ. Trimming took off 3 bases at V and 4 bases at J, with 22 bases between the two ends. CDR3 loop: CASSLTGKTRAGYEQYF. The covered CDR3 bases are TGTGCCAGCAGCTTGACTGGGAAGACTAGGGCGGGTTACGAG.

About this clone itself: The read terminates 3 residues before the CDR3 end, so the remaining end is supplied by the germline J gene. The V and J genes are TRBV6-2 or TRBV6-3 and TRBJ2-3, with 7 bases lining up with TRBD2. In germline, CDR1 is MNHEY, CDR2 SVGEGT. Unmatched junction bases numbered 11, after V lost 8 bases and J lost 6 bases. This CDR3 comprises 14 residues. The CDR3 bases that were read are TGTGCCAGCTCTCGCGGACTAGGTACGGATACG. This translates into CASSRGLGTDT. The full CDR3 protein reads CASSRGLGTDTQYF.

Comment on this clone: The observed sequence ends 3 residues before the CDR3 terminus, with the missing tail filled in from the germline J gene. The J gene is TRBJ2-7, the V gene TRBV5-1; TRBD1 might be the D (6 bases). Germline V lookup: CDR1 SGHRS, CDR2 YFSETQ. CDR3 size: 12 residues. V lost 7 bases to trimming and J lost 4 bases, with 12 bases between them. CDR3 DNA, as far as it was read: TGCGCCAGCGGTGGACAGTCGTACGAG. It translates to CASGGQSYE. In full, the CDR3 is CASGGQSYEQYF.

A remark on this clone: The missing CDR3 end, 3 residues past where the read stops, is filled in from the germline J gene. J is TRBJ2-7 and V is TRBV20-1; 10 nucleotides line up with TRBD1. The CDR3 loop spans 13 amino acids. Germline V gives CDR1 DFQATT, CDR2 SNEGSKA (reference sequence). V gave up 7 bases and J gave up 4 bases; unmatched junction bases: 7. CDR3 DNA (partial): TGCAGTGTCGGACAGGGGGTCTCGTACGAG. Its translation is CSVGQGVSYE. The complete CDR3 reads CSVGQGVSYEQYF.

A remark on this clone: The read ends 3 residues shy of where the CDR3 ends; the end is completed using the germline J gene. This chain joins TRBV20-1 and TRBJ2-1, with D possibly matching TRBD2 (6 bases). In germline, CDR1 is DFQATT, CDR2 SNEGSKA (reference sequence). Trimming shortened V by 6 bases and J by 6 bases, and 18 bases separated the two germline ends. The CDR3 runs to 14 residues. The CDR3 loop reads CSALGLRDVNEQFF. The covered CDR3 bases are TGCAGTGCCTTGGGACTCAGAGACGTCAATGAG.

As for this clone: The read ends 3 residues shy of where the CDR3 ends; the end is completed using the germline J gene. The genes are TRBV11-2 and TRBJ2-7; 8 nucleotides align to TRBD2. Germline V gene sequence: CDR1 SGHAT, CDR2 FQNNGV. Trimming cost V 5 bases and J 3 bases; bases outside gene matches: 9. The CDR3 contains 15 residues. The sequenced part of the CDR3 DNA is TGTGCCAGCAGCCTGGGAGGGACTAGTCACTACGAG. This encodes CASSLGGTSHYE. The full CDR3 reads CASSLGGTSHYEQYF.

Concerning this clone: The read ends 3 residues early relative to the CDR3; the germline J gene fills the gap. The chain combines TRBV7-3 with TRBJ2-4, with a weak D call TRBD1 (6 bases). CDR1 and CDR2 from the germline V gene are SGHTA and FQGTGA. The CDR3 spans 14 residues. The CDR3 region is CASSAGAGNYGQYF. The CDR3 DNA, read in part, is TGTGCCAGCAGCGCAGGGGCCGGGAACTATGGT.

To note about this clone: With the read ending 3 residues before the CDR3 end, the germline J gene is used to fill in that end. V usage is TRBV20-1 and J usage is TRBJ1-2; TRBD1 matches 7 bases. The V gene end was trimmed by 1 base and the J gene end by 6 bases; junction bases not matched to a gene: 5. Germline CDR1 DFQATT, CDR2 SNEGSKA (reference sequence). CDR3 length: 13 residues. CDR3 in amino acids: CSARVGTGDGYTF. CDR3 bases read: TGCAGTGCTAGAGTAGGTACAGGGGATGGC.

As regards this clone: The sequence runs out 3 residues before the end of the CDR3; the remainder is reconstructed from the germline J gene. The V and J genes are TRBV2 and TRBJ1-4; D possibly corresponds to TRBD1 (5 bases). The CDR3 spans 19 residues. Looked up from germline, CDR1 is SNHLY and CDR2 is FYNNEI. Incomplete CDR3 DNA: TGTGCCAGCAGTCCCGCCCGACTAGCGGGGCAGTCTGGGGCCAACGTA. Translated, it gives CASSPARLAGQSGANV. The CDR3 reads in full as CASSPARLAGQSGANVLFF.

Of note for this clone: Read data end 3 residues before the CDR3 end; the end is taken from the germline J gene. The rearrangement joins TRBV5-1 to TRBJ2-1; 8 bases fit TRBD2. Germline CDR1 and CDR2: SGHRS and YFSETQ. The V segment lost 2 bases and the J segment 0 bases; nucleotides outside the gene matches: 19. CDR3 length: 21 residues. The CDR3: CASSFGSGGFGKLSSYNEQFF. The part of the CDR3 DNA that was read is TGCGCCAGCAGCTTCGGCTCGGGGGGGTTTGGAAAACTGAGCTCCTACAATGAG.

About this clone itself: Read sequence stops 3 residues before the CDR3 end, and the germline J gene provides the missing end. This chain uses TRBV20-1 with TRBJ2-7; D is possibly TRBD1 (5 bases). Germline V lookup: CDR1 DFQATT, CDR2 SNEGSKA (reference sequence). The CDR3 contains 11 residues. Trimming cost V 4 bases and J 4 bases, with 8 bases left between them. Partial CDR3 DNA: TGCAGTGCTACGACAGCTTACGAG. Its translation: CSATTAYE. The entire CDR3 protein reads CSATTAYEQYF.

As concerns this clone: The read gets to within 3 residues of the CDR3 end, and the germline J gene fills in the rest. V is TRBV5-1 and J is TRBJ1-2; D gene unclear. Trimming left V 4 bases short and J 4 bases short, with 14 bases between. Germline V gene data show CDR1 as SGHRS and CDR2 as YFSETQ. The CDR3 loop spans 14 amino acids. CDR3: CASSTAPEGYGYTF. The sequenced part of the CDR3 DNA is TGCGCCAGCAGCACGGCCCCGGAGGGCTATGGC.

CDR3 bases read: TGTGCCAGCAGTTCCCCCGGGACAGTCGGCAGTGAG. It codes for CASSSPGTVGSE. The full CDR3 protein is CASSSPGTVGSEQFF. This chain uses TRBV6-2 or TRBV6-3 with TRBJ2-1; 7 bases line up with TRBD1. The CDR3 extends 3 residues past the end of the read, so its final part is completed from the germline J gene. This CDR3 has 15 amino acids. Looked up from germline, CDR1 is MNHEY and CDR2 is SVGEGT. After removal of 4 bases from V and 9 bases from J, the junction contained 12 bases not matched to a gene.

Remarks on this clone: The observed sequence ends 3 residues before the CDR3 terminus, with the missing tail filled in from the germline J gene. J is TRBJ2-1 and V is TRBV20-1, with 8 nucleotides matching TRBD1. Germline CDR1 and CDR2: DFQATT and SNEGSKA (reference sequence). J lost 4 bases, V lost 3 bases, and 14 bases had no gene match. CDR3 length: 17 amino acids. The CDR3 sequence is CSASPRQGFGGYNEQFF. The sequenced part of the CDR3 DNA is TGCAGTGCTAGCCCTCGACAGGGGTTCGGTGGGTACAATGAG.

As concerns this clone: The CDR3 is cut off 3 residues early in the read; its end comes from the germline J gene. This sequence joins TRBV5-4 and TRBJ1-4; the match to TRBD1 covers 9 bases. This CDR3 is built from 14 residues. CDR1 is SGHNT and CDR2 is YYREEE in the germline V gene (reference sequence). CDR3 residues: CASTKDRGESPLFF. Incomplete CDR3 DNA: TGTGCCAGCACAAAGGACAGGGGTGAATCACCA.

As regards this clone: Read sequence stops 3 residues before the CDR3 end, and the germline J gene provides the missing end. The genes are TRBV7-2 and TRBJ2-7, with 9 bases that match TRBD2. CDR1 is SGHTA, CDR2 FQGNSA, per germline. The CDR3 has 15 amino acids. The V gene end was trimmed by 5 bases and the J gene end by 6 bases; junction bases not matched to a gene: 11. CDR3 amino acids: CASSARGLASTEQYF. The CDR3 bases that were read are TGTGCCAGCAGCGCCCGGGGACTAGCATCTACCGAG.

About this clone: The CDR3 is cut off 3 residues early in the read; its end comes from the germline J gene. The V and J genes are TRBV19 and TRBJ2-7; TRBD1 aligns across 9 bases. CDR3 length equals 13 residues. The ends lost 3 bases at V and 3 bases at J; junction bases unmatched: 0. The V gene's germline CDR1 is LNHDA and CDR2 SQIVND (reference sequence). CDR3 in amino acids: CASSMGQGYEQYF. The sequenced CDR3 bases are TGTGCCAGTAGTATGGGACAGGGCTACGAG. The variable domain in full, completed from reference TRBV19 and TRBJ2-7, reads DGGITQSPKYLFRKEGQNVTLSCEQNLNHDAMYWYRQDPGQGLRLIYYSQIVNDFQKGDIAEGYSVSREKKESFPLTVTSAQKNPTAFYLCASSMGQGYEQYFGPGTRLTVT.

On this clone itself: The read is 3 residues too short to cover the CDR3 end, so that end is filled in from the germline J gene. The rearrangement joins TRBV7-6 to TRBJ1-4; 8 bases agree with TRBD1. Per the germline V gene, CDR1 is SGHVS and CDR2 is FNYEAQ. This CDR3 has 17 residues. J was trimmed by 8 bases and V by 4 bases; bases with no gene match: 15. CDR3 DNA (partial): TGTGCCAGCAGCTCTACGTTACAGGGGGAGCAAATGGAAAAA. It translates to CASSSTLQGEQMEK. The whole CDR3 is CASSSTLQGEQMEKLFF.

About this clone itself: Read sequence stops 3 residues before the CDR3 end, and the germline J gene provides the missing end. The same CDR3 is also encoded by other DNA sequences in this sample. The V gene is TRBV10-3, the J gene TRBJ1-6; D perhaps matches TRBD1 (5 bases). The V and J ends lost 1 base and 7 bases respectively, with 11 bases between them. CDR1 and CDR2 from the germline V gene are ENHRY and SYGVKD. The CDR3 spans 15 residues. The CDR3: CAISEWGRGNSPLHF. The sequenced part of the CDR3 DNA is TGTGCCATCAGTGAGTGGGGCAGAGGGAATTCACCC.

For this clone: Sequencing ends 3 residues short of the CDR3 end; the germline J gene provides the rest. This sequence joins TRBV2 and TRBJ2-5, with 7 bases aligning to TRBD2. The CDR3 has 17 amino acids. V dropped 0 bases and J dropped 2; count of bases not matched to a gene: 9. Germline V CDR1 and CDR2: SNHLY, FYNNEI. CDR3 residues: CASSEAGTITKQETQYF. The part of the CDR3 DNA that was read is TGTGCCAGCAGTGAAGCGGGGACTATCACAAAGCAAGAGACC.

Concerning this clone: The sequenced fragment ends 3 residues before the CDR3 boundary, so the rest is inferred from the germline J gene. This chain uses TRBV5-4 with TRBJ2-5; 9 positions match TRBD2. Per the germline V gene, CDR1 is SGHNT and CDR2 is YYREEE (reference sequence). The V segment lost 0 bases and the J segment 3 bases; nucleotides outside the gene matches: 6. The CDR3 extends over 16 amino acids. CDR3 loop: CASSLVLKRGEETQYF. CDR3 DNA, as far as it was read: TGTGCCAGCAGCTTGGTTCTCAAGCGGGGGGAAGAGACC.

Concerning this clone: The read ends 3 residues shy of where the CDR3 ends; the end is completed using the germline J gene. This rearrangement joins TRBV20-1 to TRBJ1-5; D possibly corresponds to TRBD1 (5 bases). The CDR3 loop spans 14 amino acids. Looked up from germline, CDR1 is DFQATT and CDR2 is SNEGSKA (reference sequence). V was clipped by 4 bases and J by 1 base, with 11 bases between them. Incomplete CDR3 DNA: TGCAGTGCTAACTCAGGGTTGAGCAATCAGCCC. Protein sequence: CSANSGLSNQP. The full CDR3 is CSANSGLSNQPQHF.

About this clone: Coverage ceases 3 residues before the CDR3 finishes, and the germline J gene fills in the end. This sequence joins TRBV6-2 or TRBV6-3 and TRBJ2-5; maybe TRBD2 (6 bases). Germline CDR1 MNHEY, CDR2 SVGEGT. V was cut by 8 bases and J by 1 base, with 14 bases left in between. The CDR3 is 14 residues long. The CDR3 here is CASHNAGSQETQYF. The DNA read from the CDR3 is TGTGCCAGCCATAATGCGGGGAGCCAAGAGACC.

Remarks on this clone: The observed sequence ends 3 residues before the CDR3 terminus, with the missing tail filled in from the germline J gene. The J gene is TRBJ1-2, the V gene TRBV5-6; the match to TRBD1 covers 9 bases. This CDR3 has 15 amino acids. The V gene's germline CDR1 is SGHDT and CDR2 YYEEEE. The ends lost 4 bases at V and 5 bases at J; junction bases unmatched: 9. Partial CDR3 DNA: TGTGCCAGCAGCCCAGACACCGGGACAGGGTATGGC. It encodes CASSPDTGTGYG. The complete CDR3 protein is CASSPDTGTGYGYTF.